What follows are 5 T cell receptor beta chains derived from one specimen sequenced in a study of cytomegalovirus exposure and HLA in healthy donors. Vbeta (60) and Jbeta (13) primers were used in the PCR. TCRdb's copy holds only in-frame clones and misses some; the assay was immunoSEQ multiplex PCR. This table holds approximately 140,000 clones, around 80% found once. The sample was PBMCs. These receptors all come from a man aged 35 to 55 in good health and CMV-seronegative.

The chain carries TRBV5-1 and TRBJ2-5, with 9 bases lining up with TRBD1. Germline CDR1 and CDR2: SGHRS and YFSETQ. Trimming took 4 bases from V and 5 from J; bases not matched to a gene: 9. The CDR3 has 15 residues. CDR3 loop: CASSGLQGARETQYF. The CDR3 DNA sequence: TGCGCCAGCAGCGGATTACAGGGGGCCAGGGAGACCCAGTACTTC.

The CDR3 DNA reads TGTGCCAGCAGCTCAAGCGGAGGGGACACTGAAGCTTTCTTT. This encodes CASSSSGGDTEAFF. This chain uses TRBV11-1 with TRBJ1-1; the D gene is possibly TRBD1 (5 bases). Trimming shortened V by 4 bases and J by 3 bases, and 12 bases separated the two germline ends. CDR3 size: 14 residues. Germline CDR1 and CDR2: SGHAT and FQDESV (reference sequence).

DNA of the CDR3: TGTGCCAGCAGCTACTTAGGGGGGGCCGGGCATTCAGATACGCAGTATTTT. It yields the protein CASSYLGGAGHSDTQYF. The V gene is TRBV28, the J gene TRBJ2-3; TRBD2 is a possible D gene (7 bases). Germline V gene sequence: CDR1 MDHEN, CDR2 SYDVKM. Trimming took off 6 bases at V and 4 bases at J, with 23 bases between the two ends. The CDR3 consists of 17 residues.

The chain joins TRBV7-9 to TRBJ2-7; 8 nucleotides line up with TRBD1. The CDR3 totals 15 residues. CDR1 SEHNR and CDR2 FQNEAQ come from the germline V gene (reference sequence). With 5 bases clipped from V and 5 bases from J, the junction kept 11 bases outside the gene matches. The CDR3 nucleotides are TGTGCCAGCAGCACCGGACAGGGACTGAAGAACGAGCAGTACTTC. Translated: CASSTGQGLKNEQYF.

This clone appeared once. This chain links TRBV7-8 with TRBJ2-7; TRBD2 might be the D (6 bases). CDR1 SGHVS and CDR2 FQNEAQ come from the germline V gene. V was pared by 5 bases and J by 1 base, with 21 bases between. This CDR3 region has 17 residues. Here the CDR3 reads CASSLRLEGPTSYEQYF. CDR3 nucleotide sequence: TGTGCCAGCAGCCTTAGGTTGGAGGGCCCAACTTCCTACGAGCAGTACTTC. Together with reference TRBV7-8 and TRBJ2-7, the CDR3 gives the full variable domain: GAGVSQSPRYKVAKRGQDVALRCDPISGHVSLFWYQQALGQGPEFLTYFQNEAQLDKSGLPSDRFFAERPEGSVSTLKIQRTQQEDSAVYLCASSLRLEGPTSYEQYFGPGTRLTVT.